The following is a TCR beta chain sequence with its context. Grouping used clinical history reported by participants in a survey and questionnaire. The data were taken from a study of blood T cell repertoires in COVID-19. Study at large: Italy, Spain and the United States were the sources of the convalescent and acute COVID-19 samples. Sample material is recorded as cDNA or gDNA derived from T cells, B-cell-depleted T cells, or PBMCs.

Authors' processing steps: Nucleated cell number was recorded as an estimate derived from reference gene primer amplification. Here immunoSEQ multiplex PCR was the method, and the copy in TCRdb shows in-frame clones only, minus some. The V and J calls and clone size come from that table; D and trimming were worked out from the DNA. Found here are about 250,000 clones, about four fifths of them singletons; the top ten hold less than 4%. This CDR3 has 16 amino acids. Trimming removed 4 bases from V and 3 bases from J, with 19 bases in between. CDR1 is SGHRS and CDR2 is YFSETQ in the germline V gene. The sample comprised PBMCs or T cells enriched from blood (not recorded which). The TCR comes from a woman between 40 and 55 years old who had been exposed to COVID-19. The rearrangement links TRBV5-1 to TRBJ1-1; D possibly corresponds to TRBD1 (6 bases). The CDR3 DNA sequence: TGCGCCAGCAGCGGCGGGGGCAATAAAGGGGACACTGAAGCTTTCTTT. Its translation is CASSGGGNKGDTEAFF.